Listed below are T cell receptor beta chains from one sample, sequenced in a study of blood T cell repertoires in COVID-19. Assay: immunoSEQ multiplex PCR; the TCRdb copy retains only in-frame clones and omits some. The table records about 270,000 clones, about nine tenths of them present only once. The specimen was peripheral blood. These receptors came from a man aged 55 to 70 who had recovered from COVID-19. Both conserved end residues are part of each CDR3. The order of the fields is CDR3 length, J gene, D gene, V gene, clone size, CDR3 protein, CDR3 DNA. The D gene is left open where the match is weak. Only some rows state a clone size, as once, few, many or a class for expanded clones.

>16|TRBJ2-1|NA|TRBV10-1|NA
CASSESLGSSYNEQFF
TGCGCCAGCAGTGAGTCTCTAGGCAGCTCCTACAATGAGCAGTTCTTC
>16|TRBJ2-7|TRBD2|TRBV5-6|NA
CASSLFSSGGVYEQYF
TGTGCCAGCAGCTTGTTCTCTAGCGGGGGGGTCTACGAGCAGTACTTC
>15|TRBJ2-5|TRBD2|TRBV29-1|NA
CSVALPAGGQETQYF
TGCAGCGTTGCTTTGCCAGCGGGGGGACAAGAGACCCAGTACTTC
>14|TRBJ1-1|TRBD1|TRBV19|NA
CASISDRRNTEAFF
TGTGCCAGTATTTCGGACAGGAGAAACACTGAAGCTTTCTTT
>15|TRBJ2-7|TRBD2|TRBV18|NA
CASSPFLADYYEQYF
TGTGCCAGCTCACCTTTCCTAGCGGACTACTACGAGCAGTACTTC
>13|TRBJ1-2|NA|TRBV4-1|few
CASSQGASYGYTF
TGCGCCAGCAGCCAAGGGGCCAGCTATGGCTACACCTTC
>14|TRBJ2-7|NA|TRBV5-4|NA
CASSLGGGTYEQYF
TGTGCCAGCAGCTTGGGGGGGGGCACATACGAGCAGTACTTC
>14|TRBJ2-5|NA|TRBV6-5|NA
CASNRGTLQETQYF
TGTGCCAGCAACCGCGGGACTTTACAAGAGACCCAGTACTTC
>15|TRBJ2-3|TRBD2|TRBV27|NA
CASSLYRGGTDTQYF
TGTGCCAGCAGTTTATATCGGGGGGGCACAGATACGCAGTATTTT
>16|TRBJ1-2|TRBD1|TRBV28|NA
CASSLQGQGGFYGYTF
TGTGCCAGCAGTTTACAGGGACAGGGGGGTTTCTATGGCTACACCTTC
>14|TRBJ2-1|TRBD2|TRBV24-1|NA
CATSLAGAGNEQFF
TGTGCCACCAGCCTAGCGGGGGCGGGGAATGAGCAGTTCTTC
>13|TRBJ1-2|NA|TRBV27|NA
CASSLQGPEGYTF
TGTGCCAGCAGTTTACAGGGGCCTGAGGGCTACACCTTC
>16|TRBJ2-7|TRBD1|TRBV19|once
CASSPFSGQGYYEQYF
TGTGCCAGTAGTCCTTTTTCAGGACAGGGCTACTACGAGCAGTACTTC
>14|TRBJ1-1|NA|TRBV7-9|once
CASSLAGANTEAFF
TGTGCCAGCAGCTTAGCAGGGGCGAACACTGAAGCTTTCTTT
>14|TRBJ1-2|NA|TRBV15|NA
CATSPRGGHEGYTF
TGTGCCACCAGCCCCCGGGGAGGCCATGAGGGCTACACCTTC
>17|TRBJ1-4|TRBD1|TRBV5-1|NA
CASSLVPQGAGNEKLFF
TGCGCCAGCAGCTTGGTTCCTCAGGGGGCGGGTAATGAAAAACTGTTTTTT
>14|TRBJ2-7|TRBD1|TRBV5-1|NA
CASSLRQGWYEQYF
TGCGCCAGCAGCTTACGACAGGGCTGGTACGAGCAGTACTTC
>15|TRBJ2-3|TRBD2|TRBV7-2|NA
CASSSDSGSTDTQYF
TGTGCCAGCAGCTCCGATAGCGGGAGCACAGATACGCAGTATTTT
>14|TRBJ1-2|NA|TRBV27|NA
CASSLTGSPYGYTF
TGTGCCAGCAGTTTAACAGGGAGTCCCTATGGCTACACCTTC
>15|TRBJ2-5|TRBD1|TRBV9|NA
CASSVGQGAGETQYF
TGTGCCAGCAGCGTAGGGCAGGGGGCAGGGGAGACCCAGTACTTC
>16|TRBJ2-3|TRBD2|TRBV4-2|NA
CASSQGASGDTDTQYF
TGTGCCAGCAGCCAAGGGGCTAGCGGGGACACAGATACGCAGTATTTT
>14|TRBJ1-1|NA|TRBV19|NA
CASSIDSPGKEAFF
TGTGCCAGTAGTATAGACTCCCCGGGGAAGGAAGCTTTCTTT
>15|TRBJ2-1|TRBD1|TRBV5-5|NA
CASKTGGLSYNEQFF
TGTGCCAGCAAAACAGGGGGATTATCCTACAATGAGCAGTTCTTC
>15|TRBJ2-6|TRBD2|TRBV19|few
CASSMGGTGANVLTF
TGTGCCAGTAGTATGGGAGGGACTGGGGCCAACGTCCTGACTTTC
>15|TRBJ1-2|NA|TRBV5-1|NA
CASSSAGHSNYGYTF
TGCGCCAGCAGCTCCGCAGGTCATTCTAACTATGGCTACACCTTC
>15|TRBJ1-5|TRBD1|TRBV10-3|once
CAISESGQGNQPQHF
TGTGCCATCAGTGAGTCGGGACAGGGAAATCAGCCCCAGCATTTT
>13|TRBJ2-7|TRBD1|TRBV10-2|NA
CASRDSSSYEQYF
TGCGCCAGCCGGGACAGCAGCTCCTACGAGCAGTACTTC
>13|TRBJ1-6|NA|TRBV11-2|NA
CASSLDLYSPLHF
TGTGCCAGCAGCTTAGATCTGTATTCACCCCTCCACTTT
>14|TRBJ2-3|NA|TRBV11-3|NA
CASSLDTGTDTQYF
TGTGCCAGCAGCTTAGATACAGGCACAGATACGCAGTATTTT
>16|TRBJ2-3|TRBD2|TRBV7-2|NA
CASSLNTGGSTDTQYF
TGTGCCAGCAGCTTAAACACGGGGGGGAGCACAGATACGCAGTATTTT
>13|TRBJ2-7|NA|TRBV2|few
CASSETGGGEQYF
TGTGCCAGCAGTGAAACGGGTGGCGGCGAGCAGTACTTC
>16|TRBJ2-7|TRBD2|TRBV5-4|NA
CASSFLGAGGPYEQYF
TGTGCCAGCAGCTTTCTGGGAGCGGGGGGGCCCTACGAGCAGTACTTC
>14|TRBJ2-5|TRBD2|TRBV10-2|once
CASRVSGGQETQYF
TGCGCCAGCAGGGTCAGCGGGGGGCAAGAGACCCAGTACTTC
>12|TRBJ1-1|NA|TRBV13|once
CASSSRGAMAFF
TGTGCCAGCAGCTCACGGGGGGCGATGGCTTTCTTT
>14|TRBJ2-7|TRBD1|TRBV5-1|NA
CASSSDRVIYEQYF
TGCGCCAGCAGCTCGGACAGGGTCATCTACGAGCAGTACTTC
>16|TRBJ2-2|TRBD2|TRBV5-4|NA
CASSLGQRGGIGELFF
TGTGCCAGCAGCTTGGGTCAAAGGGGAGGGATCGGGGAGCTGTTTTTT
>15|TRBJ2-7|NA|TRBV5-6|NA
CASSRGGSTSYEQYF
TGTGCCAGCAGCCGGGGTGGGTCTACATCCTACGAGCAGTACTTC
>14|TRBJ1-1|NA|TRBV5-6|NA
CASSLIRANTEAFF
TGTGCCAGCAGCTTGATCAGGGCGAACACTGAAGCTTTCTTT
>15|TRBJ2-3|NA|TRBV7-3|NA
CASSLRGTSTDTQYF
TGTGCCAGCAGCTTAAGAGGGACTAGCACAGATACGCAGTATTTT
>15|TRBJ2-7|TRBD1|TRBV7-6|NA
CASSPFGQGSYEQYF
TGTGCCAGCAGCCCTTTCGGACAGGGTTCCTACGAGCAGTACTTC
>15|TRBJ1-1|NA|TRBV21-1|once
CASSNRTGQDTEAFF
TGTGCCAGCAGCAATCGGACAGGGCAAGACACTGAAGCTTTCTTT
>19|TRBJ2-3|TRBD2|TRBV13|few
CASSPPAGTSGGITDTQYF
TGTGCCAGCAGCCCCCCGGCCGGGACTAGCGGGGGGATCACAGATACGCAGTATTTT
>12|TRBJ2-7|NA|TRBV3-1/TRBV3-2|NA
CASSQGVYEQYF
TGTGCCAGCAGCCAAGGAGTCTACGAGCAGTACTTC
>16|TRBJ2-1|NA|TRBV5-1|NA
CASSFQGTSSYNEQFF
TGCGCCAGCAGCTTTCAGGGTACCAGCTCCTACAATGAGCAGTTCTTC
>17|TRBJ2-5|TRBD1|TRBV2|NA
CASTTLRGTGFQETQYF
TGTGCCAGCACTACCCTCCGAGGGACAGGGTTCCAAGAGACCCAGTACTTC
>17|TRBJ2-1|TRBD2|TRBV4-1|NA
CASSQGGNWALYNEQFF
TGCGCCAGCAGCCAGGGGGGGAATTGGGCACTGTACAATGAGCAGTTCTTC
>15|TRBJ1-6|NA|TRBV27|NA
CASSFEVPYNSPLHF
TGTGCCAGCAGTTTTGAGGTCCCCTATAATTCACCCCTCCACTTT
>14|TRBJ2-7|TRBD1|TRBV19|few
CASSIPGQSYEQYF
TGTGCCAGTAGTATACCGGGACAGAGCTACGAGCAGTACTTC
>17|TRBJ1-2|TRBD1|TRBV5-1|NA
CASSSGTGSTTNYGYTF
TGCGCCAGCAGCTCCGGGACAGGGTCGACCACTAACTATGGCTACACCTTC
>16|TRBJ2-1|TRBD2|TRBV11-2|NA
CASSWRTSGVYNEQFF
TGTGCCAGCAGCTGGAGGACTAGCGGGGTCTACAATGAGCAGTTCTTC
>15|TRBJ2-7|TRBD1|TRBV5-4|NA
CASSPVGTGDYEQYF
TGTGCCAGCAGCCCTGTAGGGACAGGGGACTACGAGCAGTACTTC
>17|TRBJ2-7|NA|TRBV9|NA
CASSGGDNLGLPYEQYF
TGTGCCAGCAGCGGAGGGGACAATCTAGGCCTCCCCTACGAGCAGTACTTC